The rows below give T cell receptor beta chains drawn from one sample of a study of blood T cell repertoires in COVID-19. TCRdb's table, derived via immunoSEQ multiplex PCR, lists solely in-frame clones and lacks some. The profile shows 120,000 or so clones, 88% of them singletons. Source material: peripheral blood. These receptors all stem from a human donor in a cohort sampled during active COVID-19. CDR3s include the opening cysteine and the closing phenylalanine or tryptophan. Fields, in order: CDR3 protein, CDR3 DNA, V gene, clone size, J gene, D gene. The D gene is left open where the match is weak. Rows give clone size only sometimes, using once, few, many, or a class for an expanded clone.

CDR3: CASSLSYGGASTDTQYF
DNA: TGTGCCAGCAGCTTGAGTTACGGGGGGGCTAGCACAGATACGCAGTATTTT
V: TRBV5-6
size: .
J: TRBJ2-3
D: TRBD2

CDR3: CASSKGAVQFF
DNA: TGTGCCAGCAGCAAGGGGGCCGTGCAGTTCTTC
V: TRBV6-5
size: .
J: TRBJ2-1
D: TRBD1

CDR3: CASSYSGQNNQPQHF
DNA: TGTGCCAGCAGTTACTCTGGACAGAACAATCAGCCCCAGCATTTT
V: TRBV6-5
size: once
J: TRBJ1-5
D: .

CDR3: CASSYLAGGPRNEQYF
DNA: TGTGCCAGCAGCTACCTAGCGGGAGGGCCTCGAAACGAGCAGTACTTC
V: TRBV7-2
size: .
J: TRBJ2-7
D: TRBD2

CDR3: CASSSRGAVYYSNQPQHF
DNA: TGTGCCAGCAGTTCCCGGGGGGCGGTATATTATAGCAATCAGCCCCAGCATTTT
V: TRBV28
size: .
J: TRBJ1-5
D: .

CDR3: CSVSDRSPGLAANTGELFF
DNA: TGCAGCGTTTCTGACAGAAGTCCGGGACTAGCGGCGAACACCGGGGAGCTGTTTTTT
V: TRBV29-1
size: .
J: TRBJ2-2
D: TRBD2

CDR3: CASSSQSDRGLEQYF
DNA: TGTGCCAGCAGCTCCCAATCGGACAGGGGGCTCGAGCAGTACTTC
V: TRBV11-1
size: .
J: TRBJ2-7
D: TRBD1

CDR3: CASSSVYGYTF
DNA: TGTGCCAGCAGTTCGGTCTATGGCTACACCTTC
V: TRBV28
size: .
J: TRBJ1-2
D: .

CDR3: CASSWGRGIVAYEQYF
DNA: TGCGCCAGCAGCTGGGGTCGAGGGATCGTCGCCTACGAGCAGTACTTC
V: TRBV5-1
size: .
J: TRBJ2-7
D: .

CDR3: CATRAGFSTDTQYF
DNA: TGTGCTACACGAGCGGGGTTTAGCACAGATACGCAGTATTTT
V: TRBV2
size: once
J: TRBJ2-3
D: TRBD2

CDR3: CASSGGGSRRETQYF
DNA: TGTGCCAGTAGTGGGGGGGGTAGTCGGCGGGAGACCCAGTACTTC
V: TRBV19
size: .
J: TRBJ2-5
D: TRBD2

CDR3: CASSQDWDNNEQFF
DNA: TGTGCCAGCAGCCAAGATTGGGACAACAATGAGCAGTTCTTC
V: TRBV3-1/TRBV3-2
size: .
J: TRBJ2-1
D: .

CDR3: CASSFLRMAFF
DNA: TGTGCCAGCAGTTTCTTGCGGATGGCTTTCTTT
V: TRBV28
size: .
J: TRBJ1-1
D: .

CDR3: CASSIDGQVESGANVLTF
DNA: TGTGCCAGTAGTATTGACGGACAGGTTGAGTCTGGGGCCAACGTCCTGACTTTC
V: TRBV19
size: once
J: TRBJ2-6
D: TRBD1

CDR3: CASSQLAGGSYEQYF
DNA: TGTGCCAGCTCCCAACTAGCGGGAGGCTCCTACGAGCAGTACTTC
V: TRBV18
size: .
J: TRBJ2-7
D: TRBD2

CDR3: CASEWSTEAFF
DNA: TGTGCCAGCGAGTGGAGCACTGAAGCTTTCTTT
V: TRBV2
size: .
J: TRBJ1-1
D: .

CDR3: CASSQSYGRDGELFF
DNA: TGTGCCAGCAGCCAATCTTACGGGCGGGATGGGGAGCTGTTTTTT
V: TRBV14
size: .
J: TRBJ2-2
D: .

CDR3: CASSFSLAGLTYEQYF
DNA: TGTGCCAGCAGTTTTTCCCTGGCGGGACTGACCTACGAGCAGTACTTC
V: TRBV28
size: .
J: TRBJ2-7
D: .

CDR3: CAIRDRDSYEQYF
DNA: TGTGCCATCAGGGACAGGGACTCCTACGAGCAGTACTTC
V: TRBV10-3
size: .
J: TRBJ2-7
D: TRBD1

CDR3: CASRGSSGGYEQYF
DNA: TGTGCCAGCAGGGGATCTAGCGGGGGTTACGAGCAGTACTTC
V: TRBV2
size: few
J: TRBJ2-7
D: TRBD2

CDR3: CASSTQTEILYGYTF
DNA: TGCGCCAGCAGCACACAGACAGAGATCCTCTATGGCTACACCTTC
V: TRBV4-1
size: .
J: TRBJ1-2
D: .

CDR3: CASSLGRQAQETQYF
DNA: TGTGCCAGCAGCTTAGGTAGACAAGCCCAAGAGACCCAGTACTTC
V: TRBV5-6
size: .
J: TRBJ2-5
D: .

CDR3: CASSLDLSREQYF
DNA: TGTGCCAGCAGCTTAGACTTATCCCGGGAGCAGTACTTC
V: TRBV7-2
size: .
J: TRBJ2-7
D: .

CDR3: CASSSASGLATQYF
DNA: TGTGCCAGCAGTTCGGCATCGGGACTAGCGACCCAGTACTTC
V: TRBV27
size: .
J: TRBJ2-5
D: TRBD2

CDR3: CAIALGLARTSEQYF
DNA: TGTGCCATCGCTCTTGGACTAGCAAGGACCAGCGAGCAGTACTTC
V: TRBV2
size: .
J: TRBJ2-7
D: TRBD2

CDR3: CASSVDDIHTEAFF
DNA: TGTGCCAGCAGCGTAGATGACATTCACACTGAAGCTTTCTTT
V: TRBV9
size: .
J: TRBJ1-1
D: .

CDR3: CASSGGGGPAYEQYF
DNA: TGTGCCAGCAGTGGTGGGGGGGGCCCCGCCTACGAGCAGTACTTC
V: TRBV28
size: once
J: TRBJ2-7
D: .

CDR3: CAISGPGGSGNTIYF
DNA: TGTGCCATCAGTGGCCCCGGGGGCTCTGGAAACACCATATATTTT
V: TRBV10-3
size: .
J: TRBJ1-3
D: .

CDR3: CASSQGPGGTEAFF
DNA: TGTGCCAGCAGCCAAGGGCCCGGGGGTACTGAAGCTTTCTTT
V: TRBV3-1/TRBV3-2
size: .
J: TRBJ1-1
D: .

CDR3: CASARDRDEKLFF
DNA: TGTGCCAGTGCGCGGGACAGGGATGAAAAACTGTTTTTT
V: TRBV27
size: .
J: TRBJ1-4
D: TRBD1

CDR3: CASSQGWTGRGTDTQYF
DNA: TGTGCCAGCAGCCAGGGTTGGACAGGCCGAGGTACAGATACGCAGTATTTT
V: TRBV4-2
size: few
J: TRBJ2-3
D: TRBD1

CDR3: CSFTGTGAYEQYF
DNA: TGCAGCTTCACCGGGACAGGGGCCTACGAGCAGTACTTC
V: TRBV29-1
size: few
J: TRBJ2-7
D: TRBD1

CDR3: CASSPRGTGVQGYTF
DNA: TGTGCCAGCAGTCCAAGAGGGACAGGGGTTCAGGGCTACACCTTC
V: TRBV3-1/TRBV3-2
size: .
J: TRBJ1-2
D: TRBD1

CDR3: CATSDTGSEQYF
DNA: TGTGCCACCAGCGATACAGGGTCCGAGCAGTACTTC
V: TRBV15
size: once
J: TRBJ2-7
D: .

CDR3: CASSPGLAGDNEQFF
DNA: TGCGCCAGCAGCCCCGGACTAGCGGGGGACAATGAGCAGTTCTTC
V: TRBV5-1
size: .
J: TRBJ2-1
D: TRBD2